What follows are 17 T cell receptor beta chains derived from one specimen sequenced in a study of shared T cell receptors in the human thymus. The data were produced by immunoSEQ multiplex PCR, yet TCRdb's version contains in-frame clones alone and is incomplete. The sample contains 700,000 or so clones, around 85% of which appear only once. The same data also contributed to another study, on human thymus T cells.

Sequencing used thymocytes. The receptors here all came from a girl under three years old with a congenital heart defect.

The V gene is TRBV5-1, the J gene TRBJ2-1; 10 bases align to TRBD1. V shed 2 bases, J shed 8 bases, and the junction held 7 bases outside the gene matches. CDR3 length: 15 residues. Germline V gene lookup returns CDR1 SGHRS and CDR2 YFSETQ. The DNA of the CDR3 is TGCGCCAGCAGCTTCGGGACAGGGGTCAGGTATGAGCAGTTCTTC. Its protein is CASSFGTGVRYEQFF.

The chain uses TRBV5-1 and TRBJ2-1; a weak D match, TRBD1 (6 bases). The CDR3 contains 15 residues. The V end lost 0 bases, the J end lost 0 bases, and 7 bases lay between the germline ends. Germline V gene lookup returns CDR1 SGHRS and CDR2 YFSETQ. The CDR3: CASSLGGLSYNEQFF. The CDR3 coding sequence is TGCGCCAGCAGCTTGGGGGGGCTCTCCTACAATGAGCAGTTCTTC.

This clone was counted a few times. The CDR3 region has the DNA TGTGCCAGCAGTTTACGGACAGGGAACTCTGGAAACACCATATATTTT. This translates into CASSLRTGNSGNTIYF. The chain has TRBV6-5 and TRBJ1-3, with 8 positions matching TRBD1. The trim removed 4 bases at V and 0 bases at J, leaving 5 bases unmatched. The CDR3 runs 16 residues. Germline-derived CDR1 and CDR2 are MNHEY and SVGAGI.

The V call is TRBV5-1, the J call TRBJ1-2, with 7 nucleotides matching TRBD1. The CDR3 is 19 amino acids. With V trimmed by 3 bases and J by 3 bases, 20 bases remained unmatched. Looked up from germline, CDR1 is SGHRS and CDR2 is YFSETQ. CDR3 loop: CASSYKLGGASVGDYGYTF. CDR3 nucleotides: TGCGCCAGCAGCTACAAGTTAGGGGGCGCGTCAGTTGGGGACTATGGCTACACCTTC.

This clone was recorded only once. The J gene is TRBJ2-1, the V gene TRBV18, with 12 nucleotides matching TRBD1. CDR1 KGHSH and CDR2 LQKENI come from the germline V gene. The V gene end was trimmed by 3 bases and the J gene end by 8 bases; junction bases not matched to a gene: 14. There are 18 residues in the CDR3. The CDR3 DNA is TGTGCCAGCTCACCCTGGTGGTCCAGGGACAGGGGGCGCGATGAGCAGTTCTTC. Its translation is CASSPWWSRDRGRDEQFF.

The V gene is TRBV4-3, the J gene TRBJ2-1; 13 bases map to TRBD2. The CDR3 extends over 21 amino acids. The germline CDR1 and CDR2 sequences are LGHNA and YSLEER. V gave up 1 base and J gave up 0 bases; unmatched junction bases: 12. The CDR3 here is CASSQGYRTSGGDSSYNEQFF. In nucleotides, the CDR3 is TGCGCCAGCAGCCAAGGCTACCGGACTAGCGGGGGTGACAGCTCCTACAATGAGCAGTTCTTC.

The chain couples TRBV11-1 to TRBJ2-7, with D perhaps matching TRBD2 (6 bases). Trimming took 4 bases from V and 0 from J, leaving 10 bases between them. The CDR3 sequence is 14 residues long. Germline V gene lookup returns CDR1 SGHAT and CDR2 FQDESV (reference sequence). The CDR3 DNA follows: TGTGCCAGCAGCTCGGGGGAATACTCCTACGAGCAGTACTTC. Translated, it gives CASSSGEYSYEQYF.

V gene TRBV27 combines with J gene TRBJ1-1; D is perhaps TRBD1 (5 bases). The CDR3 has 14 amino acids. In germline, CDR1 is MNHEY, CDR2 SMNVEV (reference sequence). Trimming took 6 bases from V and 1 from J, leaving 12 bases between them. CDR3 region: CASSQDRWNTEAFF. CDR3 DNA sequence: TGTGCCAGCAGCCAAGACAGATGGAACACTGAAGCTTTCTTT.

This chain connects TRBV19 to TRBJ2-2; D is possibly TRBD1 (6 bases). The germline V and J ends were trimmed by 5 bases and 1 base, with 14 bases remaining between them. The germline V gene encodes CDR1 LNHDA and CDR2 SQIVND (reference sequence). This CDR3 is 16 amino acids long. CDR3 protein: CASSSGQRLNTGELFF. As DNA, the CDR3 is TGTGCCAGTAGTTCAGGACAGCGCCTGAACACCGGGGAGCTGTTTTTT.

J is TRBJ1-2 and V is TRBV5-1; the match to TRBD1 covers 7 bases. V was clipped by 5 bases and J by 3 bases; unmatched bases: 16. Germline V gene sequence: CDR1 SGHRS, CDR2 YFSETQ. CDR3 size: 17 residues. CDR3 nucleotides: TGCGCCAGCAGTAGCGGTTCGGCGACAGGGAGCGACTATGGCTACACCTTC. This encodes CASSSGSATGSDYGYTF.

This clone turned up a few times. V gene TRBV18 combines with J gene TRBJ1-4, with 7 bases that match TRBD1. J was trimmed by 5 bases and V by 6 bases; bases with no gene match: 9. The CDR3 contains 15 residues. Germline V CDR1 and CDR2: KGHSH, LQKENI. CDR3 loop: CASSEMTGKNEKLFF. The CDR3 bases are TGTGCCAGCTCCGAGATGACAGGGAAAAATGAAAAACTGTTTTTT.

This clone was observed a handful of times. The CDR3: CASHLGPGETQYF. For the CDR3, the DNA is TGTGCCAGCCATCTAGGGCCGGGGGAGACCCAGTACTTC. This chain links TRBV6-6 with TRBJ2-5; tentative D call: TRBD2 (5 bases). CDR3 length equals 13 residues. CDR1 is MNHNY and CDR2 is SVGAGI in the germline V gene (reference sequence). V dropped 8 bases and J dropped 5 bases, with 15 bases sitting between them.

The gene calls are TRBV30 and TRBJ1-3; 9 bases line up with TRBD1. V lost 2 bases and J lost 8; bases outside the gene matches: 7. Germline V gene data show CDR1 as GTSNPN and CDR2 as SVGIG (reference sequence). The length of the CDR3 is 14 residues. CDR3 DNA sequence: TGTGCCTGGAGTATCGGACAGGGGAGGTACACCATATATTTT. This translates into CAWSIGQGRYTIYF.

CDR3 bases: TGTGCCAGCAGCTTAGTATTTCCGCCTACTAGCACAGATACGCAGTATTTT. This codes for CASSLVFPPTSTDTQYF. The chain joins TRBV7-2 to TRBJ2-3; the D is unclear. This CDR3 contains 17 residues. The germline V and J ends were trimmed by 1 base and 0 bases, with 14 bases remaining between them. Germline loops: CDR1 SGHTA, CDR2 FQGNSA.

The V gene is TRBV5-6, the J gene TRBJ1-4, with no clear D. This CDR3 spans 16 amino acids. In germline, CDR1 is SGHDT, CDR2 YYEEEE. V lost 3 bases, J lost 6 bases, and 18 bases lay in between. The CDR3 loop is CASSSGESVCDEKLFF. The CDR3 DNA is TGTGCCAGCAGCTCCGGGGAAAGCGTGTGTGATGAAAAACTGTTTTTT.

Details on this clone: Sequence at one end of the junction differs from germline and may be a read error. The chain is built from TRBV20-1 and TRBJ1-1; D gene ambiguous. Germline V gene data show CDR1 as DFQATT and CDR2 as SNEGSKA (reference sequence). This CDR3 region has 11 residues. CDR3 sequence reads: CVLGPNTEAFF. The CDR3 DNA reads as TGTGTTCTTGGCCCCAACACTGAAGCTTTCTTT.

The DNA for the CDR3 is TGTGCCTGGGGGCCCGGACAGACCTACGAGCAGTACTTC. It specifies CAWGPGQTYEQYF. The V and J genes are TRBV30 and TRBJ2-7; a possible D gene is TRBD1 (6 bases). Trimming removed 5 bases from V and 2 bases from J, with 13 bases in between. Germline loops: CDR1 GTSNPN, CDR2 SVGIG (reference sequence). The CDR3 runs to 13 residues.